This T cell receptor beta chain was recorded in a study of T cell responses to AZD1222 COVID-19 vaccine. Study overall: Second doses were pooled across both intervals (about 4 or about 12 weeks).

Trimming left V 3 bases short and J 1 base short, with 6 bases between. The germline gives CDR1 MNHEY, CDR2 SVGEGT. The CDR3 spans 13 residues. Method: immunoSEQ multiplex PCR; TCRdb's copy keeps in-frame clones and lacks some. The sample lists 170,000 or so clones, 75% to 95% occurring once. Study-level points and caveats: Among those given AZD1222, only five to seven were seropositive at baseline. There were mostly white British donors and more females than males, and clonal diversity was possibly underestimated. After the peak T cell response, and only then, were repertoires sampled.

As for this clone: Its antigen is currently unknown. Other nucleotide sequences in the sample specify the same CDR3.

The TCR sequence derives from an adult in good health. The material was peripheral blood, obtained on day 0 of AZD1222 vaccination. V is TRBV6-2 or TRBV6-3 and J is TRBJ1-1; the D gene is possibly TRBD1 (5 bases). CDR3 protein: CASSYRGNTEAFF. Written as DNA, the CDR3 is TGTGCCAGCAGTTATAGGGGGAACACTGAAGCTTTCTTT.